This T cell receptor beta chain was observed in a study of blood T cell repertoires in COVID-19 (dated by TCRdb to the early 2020s). Regarding the research as a whole: Samples from collaborators originated in the United States, Italy and Spain and spanned both the acute and convalescent phases of COVID-19. The dataset comprised deeply sampled blood TCRbeta repertoires from subjects exposed to, actively infected with, or recovered from COVID-19. Nearly every sample came with metadata listing a de-identified subject ID, COVID-19 status, age in years and sex. The material from the prospective study consisted of cDNA or gDNA derived from T cells, B-cell-depleted T cells, or PBMCs. The samples were drawn from two sources: the first 160 participants of the ongoing ImmuneRACE study, and over 1,000 subjects contributed by 6 global collaborators. Where HLA class I and class II types were available, the types were taken from metadata supplied by the sample provider, not from assay-based typing. The repertoires were released in a freely available public database intended as a resource for research on the immune response to SARS-CoV-2. Broader findings and caveats from the paper: How much clinical and demographic metadata was included differed by source and by participant, and the metadata was provided uncurated.

The CDR3 runs 14 amino acids, cysteine and phenylalanine included. Just CDR3 DNA is preserved here, 42 bases in frame from base 1. For this chain, trimming is 5 bases at the V end and 5 bases at the J end, and the number of junction bases without a gene match is 8. From a lookup of the germline V gene (reference sequence), CDR1 and CDR2 are LNHDA and SQIVND. With respect to this clone: This receptor's antigen is unknown. Base quality data are lacking; no much larger clone is found one base away.

The immunoSEQ Assay, a bias-controlled multiplex PCR, was used to amplify TCRbeta CDR3 regions from genomic DNA. For the original study's pipeline: Within the assay, amplification of reference gene primers was used to estimate how many nucleated cells each sample contained. To quantify the absolute abundance of each unique TCRbeta CDR3 rearrangement, sequence reads were collapsed and filtered. For each sample, productive Simpson clonality was calculated by taking the square root of Simpson's diversity index across productive rearrangements. TCRdb re-hosts the immuneACCESS table, in-frame sequences only. Its copies lack some clones; in the studies checked, an unresolved V gene accounts for under half of them, and the cause for the rest is not known. The V and J calls and clone size are taken from that table; D and trimming were inferred from the DNA. Within this sample are about 360,000 clones, with approximately 86% of them counted one time only. Just over 7% of the sample rests with the top ten.

At one collaborating source in Seattle, patients were enrolled during active infection and were followed longitudinally through the course of disease. Each collaborating institution followed its own protocols to collect whole blood in K2EDTA tubes. For TCRbeta analysis, collaborators shipped samples as frozen whole blood, isolated PBMCs, or DNA extracted from either of those sample types. The TCR comes from a woman aged 55 to 70 with COVID-19, enrolled during active disease. Input material: peripheral blood. The rearrangement joined TRBV19 to TRBJ2-5, with 7 central nucleotides matching TRBD1. Read as DNA, the sequence is TGTGCCAGTAGTCTGACAGGGAACAGCGAGACCCAGTACTTC. Its protein is CASSLTGNSETQYF.